The 16 T cell receptor beta chains below come from one sample, sequenced in a study of patients and donors after allogeneic stem cell transplantation. A single record per CDR3 protein comes from TCRdb applying MiXCR to the RT-PCR reads. The sample includes roughly 200,000 distinct CDR3 sequences, less than 45% of them seen just once. Sequenced material: blood, either unsorted or a sorted T cell fraction (not recorded which). Receptors originate from a human donor who was either an allogeneic HSCT recipient or a stem cell or donor lymphocyte infusion donor (not recorded which). It is not recorded whose cells these are; they may come from a transplant donor.

This clonotype was recorded many times. The chain uses TRBV3-1 and TRBJ1-3; no clear D. The CDR3 sequence is 15 residues long. Germline V CDR1 and CDR2: LGHDT, YNNKEL (reference sequence). V dropped 2 bases and J dropped 1 base, with 9 bases sitting between them. CDR3 nucleotides: TGTGCCAGCAGCCAAATCCAATTATCTGGAAACACCATATATTTT. Encoded protein: CASSQIQLSGNTIYF.

The genes are TRBV19 and TRBJ1-1; D remains unclear. V dropped 7 bases and J dropped 3 bases, with 6 bases sitting between them. CDR3 length: 11 amino acids. Germline V gene sequence: CDR1 LNHDA, CDR2 SQIVND (reference sequence). The CDR3, as DNA: TGTGCCAGTAATAAGGACACTGAAGCTTTCTTT. It is translated as CASNKDTEAFF.

This clonotype was observed a few times. The chain couples TRBV7-2 to TRBJ2-5; no definite D call. V lost 2 bases to trimming and J lost 5 bases, with 12 bases between them. From germline, CDR1 is SGHTA and CDR2 FQGNSA. This CDR3 is built from 14 residues. The CDR3 DNA reads as TGTGCCAGCAGCTTATTGGTCGGTTTCGAGACCCAGTACTTC. This encodes CASSLLVGFETQYF.

CDR3 amino acids: CASSQDGLEGETTDTQYF. The CDR3 region has the DNA TGCGCCAGCAGCCAAGACGGGCTTGAGGGGGAGACGACAGATACGCAGTATTTT. The rearrangement joins TRBV4-3 to TRBJ2-3, with D possibly being TRBD1 (6 bases). The V and J ends lost 0 bases and 3 bases respectively, with 19 bases between them. The CDR3 sequence is 18 residues long. Germline V gene sequence: CDR1 LGHNA, CDR2 YSLEER.

The chain recombines TRBV7-2 with TRBJ1-4, with D uncertain. The CDR3 consists of 14 residues. With 5 bases removed from V and 6 bases from J, the gap between germline ends came to 13 bases. CDR1 and CDR2 (germline): SGHTA, FQGNSA. This CDR3 reads CASSRIAGDEKLFF. DNA for the CDR3: TGTGCCAGCAGCCGTATAGCCGGGGATGAAAAACTGTTTTTT.

This clonotype was counted only a few times. The chain recombines TRBV28 with TRBJ2-3, with D hard to call. The CDR3 extends over 12 amino acids. Germline V CDR1 and CDR2: MDHEN, SYDVKM. Trimming took 5 bases from V and 5 from J, leaving 8 bases between them. The CDR3 loop is CASSPPRDTQYF. CDR3 nucleotide sequence: TGTGCCAGCAGTCCCCCAAGAGATACGCAGTATTTT.

About this clonotype: The CDR3 carries no conserved terminal phenylalanine or tryptophan, so it likely arises from a read error. This chain uses TRBV9 with TRBJ2-7; D remains ambiguous. Germline V gene lookup returns CDR1 SGDLS and CDR2 YYNGEE. The CDR3 is 13 residues long. The V end lost 0 bases, the J end lost 6 bases, and 10 bases lay between the germline ends. The CDR3 here is CASSVEGTSEQYS. CDR3 nucleotide sequence: TGTGCCAGCAGCGTAGAAGGAACGAGCGAGCAGTACTCC.

The CDR3 DNA follows: TGCAGTGCTAGACGGGCCTTGGAGGAAAAACTGTTTTTT. This encodes CSARRALEEKLFF. The rearrangement joins TRBV20-1 to TRBJ1-4; D is undetermined. CDR1 DFQATT and CDR2 SNEGSKA come from the germline V gene (reference sequence). This CDR3 region has 13 residues. Between the trimmed V and J ends, which lost 2 bases and 8 bases, there was a span of 12 bases.

This sequence joins TRBV6-4 and TRBJ1-2; 8 nucleotides align to TRBD1. The V and J ends lost 6 bases and 3 bases, in that order; junction bases with no gene match: 6. CDR1 and CDR2 (germline): MRHNA, SNTAGT. This CDR3 is 14 amino acids long. CDR3 DNA sequence: TGTGCCAGCAGCAGGACAGGGAAGGACTATGGCTACACCTTC. Translated, it gives CASSRTGKDYGYTF.

This clonotype occurred a few times. The chain employs TRBV28 and TRBJ2-5, with TRBD2 identical over 9 bases. Germline CDR1 is MDHEN and CDR2 is SYDVKM. V was pared by 0 bases and J by 1 base, with 6 bases of the junction left unmatched. This CDR3 region has 17 residues. The CDR3 reads CASSLWTSGTLQETQYF. The CDR3 coding sequence is TGTGCCAGCAGTTTATGGACTAGCGGTACCCTCCAAGAGACCCAGTACTTC. Full variable domain (rest looked up from reference TRBV28 and TRBJ2-5): DVKVTQSSRYLVKRTGEKVFLECVQDMDHENMFWYRQDPGLGLRLIYFSYDVKMKEKGDIPEGYSVSREKKERFSLILESASTNQTSMYLCASSLWTSGTLQETQYFGPGTRLLVL.

This clonotype was found a few times. The chain employs TRBV9 and TRBJ1-5; D gene uncertain. Germline loops: CDR1 SGDLS, CDR2 YYNGEE. With 3 bases removed from V and 4 bases from J, the gap between germline ends came to 20 bases. This CDR3 has 17 amino acids. The CDR3 DNA is TGTGCCAGCAGCGCGCAAACCCTCACGCATAAGAATCAGCCCCAGCATTTT. Translated, it gives CASSAQTLTHKNQPQHF.

There are a few counts of this clonotype. The chain couples TRBV15 to TRBJ1-5, with unresolved D. The CDR3 totals 17 residues. Germline V CDR1 and CDR2: LNHNV, YYDKDF (reference sequence). V lost 1 base to trimming and J lost 2 bases, with 15 bases between them. The CDR3 is CATSRVVGVGGNQPQHF. The CDR3 DNA sequence: TGTGCCACCAGCAGAGTAGTAGGCGTTGGTGGCAATCAGCCCCAGCATTTT. The whole variable domain, remainder taken from reference TRBV15 and TRBJ1-5, is DAMVIQNPRYQVTQFGKPVTLSCSQTLNHNVMYWYQQKSSQAPKLLFHYYDKDFNNEADTPDNFQSRRPNTSFCFLDIRSPGLGDTAMYLCATSRVVGVGGNQPQHFGDGTRLSIL.

J is TRBJ1-6 and V is TRBV12-3 or TRBV12-4; 11 bases align to TRBD1. Germline trimming cut 6 bases from V and 10 bases from J; bases unmatched to any gene: 8. CDR3 size: 15 residues. The CDR3 DNA is TGTGCCAGCAGCCCTCACTGGACAGGGGGCTCACCCCTCCACTTT. It yields the protein CASSPHWTGGSPLHF.

This clonotype was counted a few times. This chain connects TRBV5-1 to TRBJ2-1, with TRBD2 matching 11 bases. The CDR3 is 20 residues long. Germline CDR1 reads SGHRS; CDR2 reads YFSETQ. With 3 bases clipped from V and 0 bases from J, the junction kept 14 bases outside the gene matches. CDR3: CASSSTGTSGRLSSYNEQFF. For the CDR3, the DNA is TGCGCCAGCAGCTCGACCGGGACTAGCGGTCGACTTAGCTCCTACAATGAGCAGTTCTTC. The full variable domain, its missing parts supplied by reference TRBV5-1 and TRBJ2-1, is KAGVTQTPRYLIKTRGQQVTLSCSPISGHRSVSWYQQTPGQGLQFLFEYFSETQRNKGNFPGRFSGRQFSNSRSEMNVSTLELGDSALYLCASSSTGTSGRLSSYNEQFFGPGTRLTVL.

V usage is TRBV7-9 and J usage is TRBJ1-6, with D unresolved. The germline CDR1 and CDR2 sequences are SEHNR and FQNEAQ (reference sequence). Trimming took 1 base from V and 8 from J, leaving 9 bases between them. This CDR3 comprises 14 residues. DNA for the CDR3: TGTGCCAGCAGCTTAGTGAGGGCTTATTCACCCCTCCACTTT. The encoded protein is CASSLVRAYSPLHF.

Only a few counts were recorded for this clonotype. The CDR3 protein is CASSPAGQGYEQYF. CDR3 DNA sequence: TGTGCCAGCAGTCCCGCGGGACAGGGCTACGAGCAGTACTTC. This rearrangement joins TRBV27 to TRBJ2-7; 9 bases agree with TRBD1. The junction had 5 bases not matched to a gene; V was cut back by 5 bases and J by 3 bases. Germline lookup yields CDR1 MNHEY and CDR2 SMNVEV (reference sequence). The CDR3 extends over 14 amino acids.